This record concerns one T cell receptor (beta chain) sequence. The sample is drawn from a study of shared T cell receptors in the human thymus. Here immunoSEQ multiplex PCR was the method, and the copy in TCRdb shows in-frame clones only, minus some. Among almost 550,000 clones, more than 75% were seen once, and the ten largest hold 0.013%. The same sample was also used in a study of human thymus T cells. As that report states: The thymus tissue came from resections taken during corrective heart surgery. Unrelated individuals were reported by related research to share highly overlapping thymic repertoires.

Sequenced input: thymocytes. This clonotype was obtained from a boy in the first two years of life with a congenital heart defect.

CDR3 sequence (DNA): TGCGCCAGCAGCCAAGAAAAGGAGAAACAGGGGAGGTACAATGAGCAGTTCTTC. This codes for CASSQEKEKQGRYNEQFF. The chain is built from TRBV4-3 and TRBJ2-1, with D possibly being TRBD1 (7 bases). Germline CDR1 LGHNA, CDR2 YSLEER. Trimming shortened V by 0 bases and J by 4 bases, and 19 bases separated the two germline ends. This CDR3 comprises 18 residues.